This TCR beta chain was captured in a study of beta chain features in type 1 diabetes (dated by TCRdb to 2016 to 2019). About the full investigation: Mean age, gender distribution, total cell number and subset yield were not different between patients and healthy donors. In the study, recently diagnosed type 1 diabetes patients and matched healthy donors were compared on the TCRB repertoires of their sorted circulating CD4+ T cell subsets. A total of about 99,000,000 sorted cells were examined across all samples, and RNA yield correlated strongly with the number of cells per subset. Naive and central memory subsets were obtained from all 30 or so donors, but regulatory and stem cell-like memory subsets were isolated from only 8 patients and about eight healthy donors. The full study reports these points: In all four CD4+ subsets, TCRB CDR3 length was moderately but significantly shorter in type 1 diabetes patients. Shorter templates might be favored by PCR, yet because patient and control samples were amplified and corrected together, any such skew would affect both groups equally. At VDJ recombination sites, type 1 diabetes patients had fewer insertions and more deleted nucleotides, which implies abnormalities in thymic rearrangement. Because cDNA rather than genomic DNA was sequenced, highly expressing activated cells could have been over-represented, although no difference in activation and CD3 levels was found between groups. Naive, central memory and regulatory TCRB repertoires appeared more similar among patients than among healthy donors. Because the HLA sub-analyses included only small numbers of individuals, any influence of HLA type on TCRB rearrangement was left unresolved.

A single peripheral blood draw of about 116 mL on average was collected from each donor into heparinised tubes. A BD FACSAria II and a panel including CD45RO, CCR7, CD25, CD127, CD95 and CD27 were used to sort naive, central memory, regulatory and stem cell-like memory CD4+ T cells. A purity above 95% was achieved for all sorted populations. PBMCs were separated immediately by Lymphoprep density gradient centrifugation and were stained directly, without being cultured. So that batch effects would be minimized, each experiment stained and sorted samples in pairs, pairing one healthy donor with one patient. This clone was seen only a few times. The antigen it recognizes is unknown. The record has no base qualities; no much larger clone is one base away. The entire isolated RNA was reverse transcribed using the High Capacity cDNA Reverse Transcription Kit, and thus expressed TCRB transcripts were sequenced. Naive, central memory and regulatory T cell samples underwent deep immunoSEQ sequencing, averaging around 3.7 million total reads per sample. Sorted cells were lysed in RLT buffer, and RNA was extracted using DNase-treated RNeasy Micro or Mini kits according to cell number. To prevent cross-contamination, every cell subset was processed on its own, while patient and healthy donor samples were processed together. TCRB sequences were amplified from cDNA with the immunoSEQ multiplex PCR, producing 87-bp fragments spanning the CDR3 region. Sequencing of the amplicons was done on the Illumina HiSeq platform. Turning to the authors' computational methods: PCR bias was corrected computationally using synthetic template baselines, and reads within Hamming distance 2 were collapsed, with unmergeable singletons discarded. Reads were aligned to IMGT to assign V, D and J genes, CDR3 length, and insertions or deletions at six rearrangement sites. Clonotype counts were normalized to sorted cell number within each subset before computing true diversity and Gini coefficients with the tcR R package. The overlap coefficient, calculated on TCRB nucleotide sequences, was used to quantify repertoire sharing. Out-of-frame TCRB sequences from naive cells were analyzed to stand in for the pre-selection repertoire. TCRdb obtained this table from immuneACCESS and retained in-frame rearrangements with V and J assigned. These tables miss some clones; where compared with another copy, unresolved V genes account for less than half of the shortfall, and the remainder is unexplained. V, J and clone size are taken as reported in that table, and D and trimming were inferred from the DNA itself. The sample table holds 600,000 or so clones, of which about 14% were seen once. Jointly, the top ten make up 0.04% of the sample.

Per the germline V gene, SGHRS is the CDR1 and YFSETQ is the CDR2. Trimming takes 3 bases off V and 9 bases off J; junction bases not matched to a gene: 12. Measured from the cysteine to the phenylalanine, the CDR3 is 14 residues long. Only the CDR3 portion is preserved as DNA: 42 bases, with reading frame beginning at the first base. The specimen was naive CD4+ T cells from blood. Interpreted using the paper, the cell subset or site label stands for: true naive CD4+ T cells. The rearrangement joined TRBV5-1 to TRBJ2-7; 7 of the junction bases match TRBD1. The receptor was isolated from a young man with type 1 diabetes. The CDR3 loop reads CASSSTGILAGQYF. The sequenced DNA: TGCGCCAGCAGCTCGACAGGGATTCTCGCTGGGCAGTACTTC. Reference TRBV5-1 and TRBJ2-7 proteins supply the regions before and after the CDR3; the full variable domain is: KAGVTQTPRYLIKTRGQQVTLSCSPISGHRSVSWYQQTPGQGLQFLFEYFSETQRNKGNFPGRFSGRQFSNSRSEMNVSTLELGDSALYLCASSSTGILAGQYFGPGTRLTVT.